This TCR beta chain was captured in a study of radiotherapy plus CTLA-4 blockade in lung cancer. Study information: There were objective responses in around 18% of patients, and around 32% had disease control. Notes on the study in general: Tumor-origin TCR clones grew in blood after radiotherapy plus ipilimumab. It was early blood T cell clone dynamics, with interferon-beta, that reportedly best predicted response.

V was cut by 5 bases and J by 2 bases, with 7 bases left in between. This CDR3 has 11 residues. Germline CDR1 DFQATT, CDR2 SNEGSKA (reference sequence). Patients in the study, people with chemo-refractory metastatic non-small-cell lung cancer, received focal radiation plus ipilimumab CTLA-4 blockade. With respect to this clone: The antigen is not known.

The table came from immunoSEQ multiplex PCR; TCRdb's copy has only in-frame clones and leaves some out. The sample has around 15,000 clones, roughly two thirds seen once. The sample in question was peripheral blood, obtained from a patient treated with radiotherapy plus ipilimumab. The receptor was derived from a human donor with non-small cell lung cancer whose response to radiotherapy plus ipilimumab could not be evaluated. This chain uses TRBV20-1 with TRBJ2-7; D gene unclear. CDR3 residues: CSAPYTYEQYF. The CDR3 DNA follows: TGCAGTGCTCCCTATACCTACGAGCAGTACTTC.